This TCR beta chain was profiled in a study of T cells expressing NK-cell markers. Across the study: Of eight sequenced donors, seven were HCMV-seropositive and one HCMV-seronegative. Study observations and caveats: Certain NKG2C+ T cell clones were expanded, and their HCMV specificity remained unclear.

About this clonotype: As yet, its antigen is unknown.

From the 5' RACE reads, TCRdb lists one entry per CDR3 protein and no DNA. Recorded for this sample: roughly 380,000 distinct CDR3 sequences. From germline, CDR1 is KGHSH and CDR2 LQKENI. The CDR3 extends over 14 amino acids. This sequence was found in a man aged 18-70 years in good health. Sequencing was done on a sample of blood T cells: a sorted CD56 or NKG2C T cell subset, CD4+ or CD8+ T cells, or bulk PBMC T cells (not recorded which). The rearrangement joins TRBV18 to TRBJ2-5; TCRdb proposes TRBD1, but this gene call is untestable without DNA. The CDR3: CASSLQETRGTQYF.